The present entry profiles one T cell receptor (beta chain) with its context. Its specificity is unknown. This CDR3 contains 14 residues. Germline V gives CDR1 SGHNT, CDR2 YYREEE (reference sequence). Trimming cost V 2 bases and J 0 bases, with 8 bases left between them. The record originates from a study of OX40 agonist ivuxolimab in advanced cancers. The wider study: It was permissible to have had prior anti-PD-1, anti-PD-L1 or anti-CTLA-4 therapy, and approximately 40% had some. Three patients had partial responses: one hepatocellular carcinoma, two cutaneous melanoma.

The assay was immunoSEQ multiplex PCR, and TCRdb's table has in-frame clones only and misses some. The sample consists of about 58,000 clones, roughly 77% of them appearing once. Study results and caveats: Compared with CD4+, CD8+ T cells on average had more expanded clones. At 0.1 to 3.0 mg/kg, clonal expansion of CD4+ and CD8+ blood T cells had occurred by week 6.

The sequence was collected from an adult with an advanced solid tumor such as melanoma, head and neck, liver or kidney cancer. The chain employs TRBV5-4 and TRBJ1-1, with D unclear. The source was CD4+ or CD8+ T cells sorted from blood, collected in a trial of the OX40 agonist ivuxolimab. The CDR3 DNA sequence: TGTGCCAGCAGCTTCGAGGTAATGAACACTGAAGCTTTCTTT. Its protein product is CASSFEVMNTEAFF.